This entry describes one T cell receptor (beta chain). This record comes from a study of blood T cell repertoires in COVID-19. Per the germline V gene, CDR1 is PRHDT and CDR2 is FYEKMQ (reference sequence). This CDR3 has 12 amino acids. V was clipped by 5 bases and J by 10 bases, with 12 bases between them. In the original processing: Reference gene primer amplification yielded estimated nucleated cell counts. Method: immunoSEQ multiplex PCR; TCRdb's copy keeps in-frame clones and lacks some. V, J and clone size are taken as reported in that table, and D and trimming were inferred from the DNA itself. This sample has some 99,000 clones, with over 70% found just once.

The sequence was collected from a man aged 70-80 years with acute or convalescent COVID-19. The chain employs TRBV13 and TRBJ2-1; D unclear. Sequenced material: peripheral blood. CDR3 nucleotide sequence: TGTGCCAGCAGCGCCGTGGAGTTCGAGCAGTTCTTC. Translation gives CASSAVEFEQFF.